Included here is one T cell receptor (beta chain) sequence, with context. This sample stems from a study of blood T cell repertoires in COVID-19. As for the study in general: Sites across the United States, Italy and Spain contributed samples from acute and convalescent COVID-19. PBMCs, B-cell-depleted T cells, or T cells provided the cDNA or gDNA that made up the material.

Sequencing used immunoSEQ multiplex PCR; TCRdb keeps in-frame clones, though not all of them. The sample gives over 75,000 clones, around 90% of which show up once; about 1.5% is in the top ten. Per germline, CDR1 MNHNS and CDR2 SASEGT. This CDR3 is built from 16 residues. V lost 3 bases to trimming and J lost 3 bases, with 18 bases between them. The TCR comes from a human donor with active COVID-19. The donor label of this sample is uncertain. The chain employs TRBV6-1 and TRBJ2-7, with D tentatively TRBD1 (6 bases). The sequenced material came from peripheral blood. The CDR3 sequence: CASSEGPVQGLYEQYF. The CDR3 DNA reads TGTGCCAGCAGTGAGGGGCCGGTCCAGGGGCTCTACGAGCAGTACTTC.